This entry concerns a single TCR beta chain. V lost 5 bases and J 5 bases, leaving 21 bases between the germline ends. This CDR3 region has 16 residues. Per the germline V gene, CDR1 is PRHDT and CDR2 is FYEKMQ (reference sequence). Libraries were prepared by immunoSEQ multiplex PCR; TCRdb keeps only in-frame clonotypes and omits some of them. The data contain 120,000 or so clones, around nine tenths of them singletons. This sample was taken from a study of T cell responses to AZD1222 COVID-19 vaccine. The rearrangement joins TRBV13 to TRBJ1-2, with D perhaps matching TRBD1 (6 bases). The sequences come from peripheral blood, collected on day 0 of AZD1222 vaccination. The origin of this receptor is an adult in good health. The CDR3 bases are TGTGCCAGCAGCCGTCGGGGACAACCAAATGAATATGGCTACACCTTC. Translation: CASSRRGQPNEYGYTF.